The 20 T cell receptor beta chains below all came from one sample that was sequenced in a study of blood T cell repertoires in COVID-19. The repertoire was sequenced with immunoSEQ multiplex PCR; TCRdb's copy has only in-frame clones and lacks some. The sample records about 250,000 clones, around 85% being singletons. The material sequenced was PBMCs or T cells enriched from blood (not recorded which). These receptors were obtained from a woman in her forties or fifties with acute COVID-19.

The V call is TRBV7-9, the J call TRBJ1-4; weak D call: TRBD1 (5 bases). Germline lookup yields CDR1 SEHNR and CDR2 FQNEAQ (reference sequence). V lost 0 bases, J lost 4 bases, and 9 bases lay in between. CDR3 size: 15 residues. CDR3 in amino acids: CASSLAQGSNEKLFF. DNA for the CDR3: TGTGCCAGCAGCTTAGCGCAGGGCAGTAATGAAAAACTGTTTTTT. The entire variable domain, with the rest obtained from reference TRBV7-9 and TRBJ1-4, is as follows: DTGVSQNPRHKITKRGQNVTFRCDPISEHNRLYWYRQTLGQGPEFLTYFQNEAQLEKSRLLSDRFSAERPKGSFSTLEIQRTEQGDSAMYLCASSLAQGSNEKLFFGSGTQLSVL.

The genes are TRBV18 and TRBJ2-3; the D gene is possibly TRBD2 (5 bases). V gave up 5 bases and J gave up 3 bases, with 12 bases separating them. Per germline, CDR1 KGHSH and CDR2 LQKENI. The length of the CDR3 is 14 residues. Written as DNA, the CDR3 is TGTGCCAGCTCAGCTACGGGCGGGACAGATACGCAGTATTTT. Translation gives CASSATGGTDTQYF. Combining the CDR3 with reference TRBV18 and TRBJ2-3 gives the whole variable domain NAGVMQNPRHLVRRRGQEARLRCSPMKGHSHVYWYRQLPEEGLKFMVYLQKENIIDESGMPKERFSAEFPKEGPSILRIQQVVRGDSAAYFCASSATGGTDTQYFGPGTRLTVL.

V and J are TRBV10-1 and TRBJ2-2, with 12 bases identical to TRBD2. Looked up from germline, CDR1 is WNHNN and CDR2 is SYGVQD (reference sequence). After removal of 0 bases from V and 0 bases from J, the junction contained 8 bases not matched to a gene. The CDR3 is 20 residues long. The CDR3 DNA is TGCGCCAGCAGTGAGTCGAACGGACTAGCGGGGAAGGCGAACACCGGGGAGCTGTTTTTT. This gives the protein CASSESNGLAGKANTGELFF.

This clone was recorded only once. This rearrangement joins TRBV7-9 to TRBJ2-2, with D possibly TRBD2 on 6 matching bases. The CDR3 totals 15 residues. Germline loops: CDR1 SEHNR, CDR2 FQNEAQ (reference sequence). Between the trimmed V and J ends, which lost 4 bases and 1 base, there was a span of 10 bases. The CDR3 sequence: CASSSDGGNTGELFF. For the CDR3, the DNA is TGTGCCAGCAGCTCAGACGGGGGGAACACCGGGGAGCTGTTTTTT.

The chain recombines TRBV5-4 with TRBJ2-1, with D maybe TRBD1 (7 bases). V lost 4 bases and J 4 bases, leaving 9 bases between the germline ends. The germline V gene has CDR1 SGHNT and CDR2 YYREEE (reference sequence). The CDR3 contains 13 residues. CDR3 DNA: TGTGCCAGCAGCGCGGGACAGTACAATGAGCAGTTCTTC. As protein: CASSAGQYNEQFF.

The chain carries TRBV30 and TRBJ1-1; 8 nucleotides match TRBD1. The CDR3 spans 14 residues. Germline V gives CDR1 GTSNPN, CDR2 SVGIG (reference sequence). The V segment lost 2 bases and the J segment 2 bases; nucleotides outside the gene matches: 4. CDR3 nucleotides: TGTGCCTGGAGTCGGACAGGGATAAACACTGAAGCTTTCTTT. Translated, it gives CAWSRTGINTEAFF.

This chain links TRBV18 with TRBJ1-1; 12 bases line up with TRBD1. The CDR3 loop spans 16 amino acids. J was trimmed by 8 bases and V by 5 bases; bases with no gene match: 12. CDR1 and CDR2 (germline): KGHSH, LQKENI. DNA of the CDR3: TGTGCCAGCTCATCGAACGAAGGGACAGGGGGCACGGAAGCTTTCTTT. This gives the protein CASSSNEGTGGTEAFF.

This clone was picked up one time. Written as DNA, the CDR3 is TGTGCCAGCAGGAGGGAAAAAACCGGGGAGCTGTTTTTT. Protein sequence: CASRREKTGELFF. This chain connects TRBV6-5 to TRBJ2-2; D possibly corresponds to TRBD2 (5 bases). V gave up 6 bases and J gave up 5 bases, with 10 bases separating them. Germline V gives CDR1 MNHEY, CDR2 SVGAGI. The CDR3 runs 13 residues.

The chain is built from TRBV2 and TRBJ1-2, with 10 bases lining up with TRBD1. J gave up 1 base and V 4 bases, and 6 bases lay outside the gene matches. This CDR3 is built from 16 residues. The germline V gene has CDR1 SNHLY and CDR2 FYNNEI. The CDR3 protein is CASSALDRGFNYGYTF. The CDR3, as DNA: TGTGCCAGCAGTGCCCTGGACAGGGGGTTTAACTATGGCTACACCTTC.

J is TRBJ1-5 and V is TRBV19; possibly TRBD1 for D (5 bases). The CDR3 has 13 amino acids. V was pared by 9 bases and J by 7 bases, with 16 bases between. CDR1 and CDR2 from the germline V gene are LNHDA and SQIVND (reference sequence). CDR3 protein: CASKTAGDQPQHF. The DNA for the CDR3 is TGTGCCAGCAAGACGGCGGGGGACCAGCCCCAGCATTTT.

The CDR3 DNA reads TGTGCCAGCAGTCCAGTGGGCGTCTATGGCTACACCTTC. It is translated as CASSPVGVYGYTF. The chain employs TRBV27 and TRBJ1-2; D ambiguous. Trimming removed 5 bases from V and 4 bases from J, with 11 bases in between. The CDR3 is 13 residues long. Germline V gene sequence: CDR1 MNHEY, CDR2 SMNVEV (reference sequence).

This clone was seen at least ten times. The chain recombines TRBV2 with TRBJ2-7, with unresolved D. The CDR3 contains 13 residues. V shed 3 bases and J shed 1 base, with 7 bases lying between them. The germline V gene has CDR1 SNHLY and CDR2 FYNNEI. CDR3 DNA: TGTGCCAGCAGTGATTACGGTTCCTACGAGCAGTACTTC. It specifies CASSDYGSYEQYF.

The chain couples TRBV7-9 to TRBJ2-1; D might be TRBD2 (5 bases). From germline, CDR1 is SEHNR and CDR2 FQNEAQ (reference sequence). The CDR3 has 15 residues. The V and J ends lost 5 bases and 4 bases respectively, with 15 bases between them. CDR3 sequence: CASSPDRGGYNEQFF. CDR3 nucleotides: TGTGCCAGCAGCCCGGACCGTGGAGGATACAATGAGCAGTTCTTC.

The chain joins TRBV2 to TRBJ1-2; 7 bases match TRBD1. The V and J ends lost 9 bases and 2 bases, in that order; junction bases with no gene match: 3. This CDR3 has 12 amino acids. Germline loops: CDR1 SNHLY, CDR2 FYNNEI. The CDR3 here is CARSGGNYGYTF. The CDR3 bases are TGTGCCAGATCAGGGGGAAACTATGGCTACACCTTC. The variable domain in full, completed from reference TRBV2 and TRBJ1-2, reads EPEVTQTPSHQVTQMGQEVILRCVPISNHLYFYWYRQILGQKVEFLVSFYNNEISEKSEIFDDQFSVERPDGSNFTLKIRSTKLEDSAMYFCARSGGNYGYTFGSGTRLTVV.

This clone is a singleton in its sample. V and J are TRBV19 and TRBJ1-3; D is unresolved. Trimming took off 5 bases at V and 2 bases at J, with 7 bases between the two ends. The CDR3 consists of 13 residues. CDR1 and CDR2 (germline): LNHDA, SQIVND (reference sequence). The chain's CDR3 is CASSATTGNTIYF. In DNA form, the CDR3 reads TGTGCCAGTAGTGCGACAACTGGAAACACCATATATTTT.

V usage is TRBV7-8 and J usage is TRBJ1-6, with D possibly matching TRBD1 (6 bases). Between the trimmed V and J ends, which lost 0 bases and 7 bases, there was a span of 13 bases. This CDR3 has 16 amino acids. Germline CDR1 SGHVS, CDR2 FQNEAQ. The CDR3 loop reads CASSLASGGPNSPLHF. In DNA, the CDR3 is TGTGCCAGCAGCTTAGCATCGGGGGGCCCGAATTCACCCCTCCACTTT.

This clone has a single count. The chain has TRBV27 and TRBJ1-6, with TRBD1 as a possible D gene (6 bases). The ends were cut back, 5 bases at V and 2 bases at J, with 13 bases in the middle. Germline V gene sequence: CDR1 MNHEY, CDR2 SMNVEV (reference sequence). The CDR3 contains 16 residues. The CDR3 nucleotides are TGTGCCAGCAGTCGCACCCAGGGGACCTATAATTCACCCCTCCACTTT. This codes for CASSRTQGTYNSPLHF.

The J gene is TRBJ1-4, the V gene TRBV27; the D gene is possibly TRBD1 (5 bases). Germline CDR1 is MNHEY and CDR2 is SMNVEV (reference sequence). The V end lost 8 bases, the J end lost 5 bases, and 15 bases lay between the germline ends. The CDR3 spans 14 residues. This chain's CDR3 is CASGPHGGNEKLFF. In DNA, the CDR3 is TGTGCCAGCGGGCCCCACGGGGGGAATGAAAAACTGTTTTTT.

V gene TRBV19 combines with J gene TRBJ1-2; 9 bases fit TRBD1. CDR1 and CDR2 (germline): LNHDA, SQIVND (reference sequence). After removal of 6 bases from V and 2 bases from J, the junction contained 4 bases not matched to a gene. This CDR3 contains 14 residues. DNA of the CDR3: TGTGCCAGTAGAATACAGGGGGCCAACTATGGCTACACCTTC. It codes for CASRIQGANYGYTF.

The CDR3 here is CASSLGTSNSPLHF. DNA of the CDR3: TGTGCCAGCAGCTTAGGGACAAGTAATTCACCCCTCCACTTT. The chain carries TRBV11-1 and TRBJ1-6, with D perhaps matching TRBD1 (5 bases). CDR3 length equals 14 residues. Germline CDR1 is SGHAT and CDR2 is FQDESV (reference sequence). Trimming cost V 1 base and J 6 bases, with 7 bases left between them. Complete variable domain (other parts from reference TRBV11-1 and TRBJ1-6): EAEVAQSPRYKITEKSQAVAFWCDPISGHATLYWYRQILGQGPELLVQFQDESVVDDSQLPKDRFSAERLKGVDSTLKIQPAELGDSAMYLCASSLGTSNSPLHFGNGTRLTVT.